These 10 T cell receptor beta chains were all obtained from the same sample, sequenced in a study of patients and donors after allogeneic stem cell transplantation. One entry per CDR3 protein results from TCRdb running MiXCR on the RT-PCR reads. The sample contains about 960,000 distinct CDR3 sequences, roughly 18% of which appear only once. The specimen sequenced was blood, either unsorted or a sorted T cell fraction (not recorded which). The receptors derive from a human donor who was either an allogeneic HSCT recipient or a stem cell or donor lymphocyte infusion donor (not recorded which). It is not recorded whose cells these are; they may come from a transplant donor.

V gene TRBV30 combines with J gene TRBJ1-2; 7 positions agree with TRBD1. V shed 1 base and J 6 bases; nucleotides not matched to a gene: 5. The CDR3 contains 13 residues. Germline CDR1 reads GTSNPN; CDR2 reads SVGIG (reference sequence). The CDR3 DNA reads as TGTGCCTGGAGTGCCCTACAGGGGAATGGCTACACCTTC. This gives the protein CAWSALQGNGYTF.

This clonotype was seen more than once but under ten times. The chain combines TRBV5-4 with TRBJ2-7; D may be TRBD1 (5 bases). This CDR3 is built from 14 residues. CDR1 is SGHNT, CDR2 YYREEE, per germline (reference sequence). Deletions cut 5 bases from V and 2 bases from J, with 14 bases between. The CDR3 spells CASRPTTATYEQYF. DNA for the CDR3: TGTGCCAGCAGACCGACGACAGCCACCTACGAGCAGTACTTC.

The table lists this clonotype with a few counts. The chain has TRBV4-1 and TRBJ2-3; D may be TRBD1 (6 bases). Germline loops: CDR1 MGHRA, CDR2 YSYEKL. V was shortened by 1 base and J by 3 bases, with 17 bases between the two germline ends. The CDR3 consists of 17 residues. The CDR3 DNA reads as TGCGCCAGCAGCCAAGGGTTGATGGGGACACTAACAGATACGCAGTATTTT. It specifies CASSQGLMGTLTDTQYF.

The chain is built from TRBV6-6 and TRBJ2-7; D is unresolved. Looked up from germline, CDR1 is MNHNY and CDR2 is SVGAGI (reference sequence). The CDR3 is 11 residues long. Trimming took off 2 bases at V and 11 bases at J, with 10 bases between the two ends. CDR3: CASSYRPSEYF. Written as DNA, the CDR3 is TGTGCCAGCAGTTACAGACCCTCTGAGTACTTC.

The genes are TRBV2 and TRBJ2-7; TRBD2 is a possible D gene (5 bases). Trimming removed 11 bases at V and 1 base at J, with 12 bases between. Per germline, CDR1 SNHLY and CDR2 FYNNEI. The CDR3 totals 12 residues. As DNA, the CDR3 is TGTGCCGGAGGACGGGCTTCCTACGAGCAGTACTTC. Its translation is CAGGRASYEQYF.

This clonotype was counted at least ten times. The chain joins TRBV20-1 to TRBJ2-1; 10 bases align to TRBD2. Germline V CDR1 and CDR2: DFQATT, SNEGSKA (reference sequence). V shed 5 bases and J 6 bases; nucleotides not matched to a gene: 16. This CDR3 is built from 17 residues. The CDR3, as DNA: TGCAGTGCTGGACGAAAGCGGGGGGGCCAGGTGGCCAATGAGCAGTTCTTC. Residues: CSAGRKRGGQVANEQFF.

This chain links TRBV27 with TRBJ2-7; D remains unclear. The germline V gene encodes CDR1 MNHEY and CDR2 SMNVEV (reference sequence). The CDR3 runs to 15 residues. Between the trimmed V and J ends, which lost 0 bases and 3 bases, there was a span of 12 bases. DNA of the CDR3: TGTGCCAGCAGTTTATCGGATGCGGAGCTCTACGAGCAGTACTTC. This gives the protein CASSLSDAELYEQYF.

This clonotype was recorded many times. The chain carries TRBV29-1 and TRBJ2-7, with unresolved D. Germline lookup yields CDR1 SQVTM and CDR2 ANQGSEA. CDR3 length equals 12 residues. V gave up 0 bases and J gave up 5 bases, with 8 bases separating them. The CDR3 reads CSVEDSSDEQYF. DNA for the CDR3: TGCAGCGTTGAAGATTCAAGTGACGAGCAGTACTTC.

The chain employs TRBV20-1 and TRBJ1-4; 7 bases fit TRBD1. This CDR3 comprises 13 residues. Germline CDR1 reads DFQATT; CDR2 reads SNEGSKA (reference sequence). V was pared by 6 bases and J by 6 bases, with 7 bases of the junction left unmatched. The CDR3 DNA reads as TGCAGTGCCAATGGACAGGTTGATGAAAAACTGTTTTTT. It yields the protein CSANGQVDEKLFF.

This clonotype was recorded a few times. V usage is TRBV5-1 and J usage is TRBJ2-7; D is possibly TRBD2 (5 bases). Germline V lookup: CDR1 SGHRS, CDR2 YFSETQ. V was pared by 0 bases and J by 6 bases, with 10 bases between. The CDR3 is 13 amino acids. The CDR3 DNA follows: TGCGCCAGCAGCTTGGGCCGGGAAGGCGAGCAGTACTTC. It codes for CASSLGREGEQYF.